Each of the 18 T cell receptor beta chains below was sequenced from the same sample in a study of shared clonotypes between healthy human individuals. TCRdb's copy holds only in-frame clones and misses some; the assay was immunoSEQ multiplex PCR. The sample consists of about 2 million clones, around 96% of them appearing once. CD45RO negativity and positive selection for CCR7 defined naive CD8 cells, a population that excluded terminally differentiated effector memory CD45RA+ cells. Sequenced material: naive CD8+ T cells sorted from blood. The receptors derive from a man younger than 30 in good health.

The rearrangement links TRBV27 to TRBJ2-5; D is perhaps TRBD2 (7 bases). This CDR3 has 16 residues. The V and J ends lost 1 base and 3 bases respectively, with 15 bases between them. Germline loops: CDR1 MNHEY, CDR2 SMNVEV (reference sequence). As DNA, the CDR3 is TGTGCCAGCAGTTTATACAGGGAGGCGGGGGAAGAGACCCAGTACTTC. It encodes CASSLYREAGEETQYF.

This chain connects TRBV29-1 to TRBJ1-4; the D is unclear. V lost 3 bases and J lost 1, with 9 bases in between. Germline V lookup: CDR1 SQVTM, CDR2 ANQGSEA. This CDR3 contains 14 residues. CDR3 amino acids: CSVETVETNEKLFF. The CDR3, as DNA: TGCAGCGTTGAGACGGTGGAAACTAATGAAAAACTGTTTTTT.

The rearrangement links TRBV6-5 to TRBJ2-2; D uncertain. Between the trimmed V and J ends, which lost 0 bases and 5 bases, there was a span of 7 bases. The CDR3 is made up of 14 amino acids. Germline loops: CDR1 MNHEY, CDR2 SVGAGI. CDR3 sequence: CASSYSQVTGELFF. The CDR3 DNA reads as TGTGCCAGCAGTTACTCGCAGGTTACCGGGGAGCTGTTTTTT.

The chain is built from TRBV27 and TRBJ1-2, with D perhaps matching TRBD1 (6 bases). Germline V gives CDR1 MNHEY, CDR2 SMNVEV (reference sequence). Trimming removed 5 bases at V and 1 base at J, with 14 bases between. The CDR3 loop spans 15 amino acids. This CDR3 reads CASSPRTVDNYGYTF. CDR3 sequence (DNA): TGTGCCAGCAGTCCGCGGACAGTTGATAACTATGGCTACACCTTC.

J is TRBJ2-1 and V is TRBV10-3; 12 bases are a match to TRBD2. Per germline, CDR1 ENHRY and CDR2 SYGVKD. The ends lost 7 bases at V and 6 bases at J; junction bases unmatched: 16. CDR3 length equals 18 residues. The CDR3 here is CAITEGGLAGGKGNEQFF. The CDR3 bases are TGTGCCATCACTGAAGGTGGTCTAGCGGGAGGGAAGGGCAATGAGCAGTTCTTC.

This clone has only one observation. The chain has TRBV11-2 and TRBJ2-7; D is unresolved. CDR3 length equals 12 residues. Germline lookup yields CDR1 SGHAT and CDR2 FQNNGV. Trimming cost V 4 bases and J 6 bases, with 10 bases left between them. The CDR3 spells CASSSDPREQYF. CDR3 coding DNA: TGTGCCAGCAGCTCAGACCCCCGCGAGCAGTACTTC.

In DNA form, the CDR3 reads TGTGCCAGCAGCTTCGCAGGGGGAGACGAGCAGTACTTC. Protein sequence: CASSFAGGDEQYF. The rearrangement uses TRBV7-9 and TRBJ2-7; TRBD1 matches 7 bases. Trimming at V came to 3 bases and at J to 5 bases, leaving 4 bases not matched to a gene. The germline V gene has CDR1 SEHNR and CDR2 FQNEAQ (reference sequence). The CDR3 is made up of 13 amino acids.

In regard to this clone: The same CDR3 arises from other DNA sequences in this sample as well. The V call is TRBV27, the J call TRBJ2-7, with D maybe TRBD2 (6 bases). The CDR3 runs 16 residues. Deletions cut 5 bases from V and 2 bases from J, with 19 bases between. Per the germline V gene, CDR1 is MNHEY and CDR2 is SMNVEV (reference sequence). CDR3 in amino acids: CASSPSLGGLTYEQYF. CDR3 DNA sequence: TGTGCCAGCAGTCCCTCTTTGGGAGGACTGACCTACGAGCAGTACTTC.

The chain is built from TRBV6-5 and TRBJ2-5; 7 bases fit TRBD2. Trimming at V came to 4 bases and at J to 3 bases, leaving 11 bases not matched to a gene. Germline CDR1 and CDR2: MNHEY and SVGAGI. The CDR3 totals 16 residues. The CDR3, as DNA: TGTGCCAGCAGTTTCCATTTAGGCGGGAGAAAAGAGACCCAGTACTTC. It specifies CASSFHLGGRKETQYF.

This chain uses TRBV29-1 with TRBJ1-1; D remains unclear. The V end was cut by 0 bases, the J end by 8 bases, with 13 bases between. The germline CDR1 and CDR2 sequences are SQVTM and ANQGSEA. The CDR3 covers 13 residues. The CDR3 nucleotides are TGCAGCGTTGAAGATTACGGAGCGATCGAAGCTTTCTTT. Protein sequence: CSVEDYGAIEAFF.

The chain employs TRBV10-3 and TRBJ2-2; possible D gene TRBD1, 6 bases. CDR1 ENHRY and CDR2 SYGVKD come from the germline V gene. The CDR3 runs to 15 residues. V was clipped by 4 bases and J by 1 base, with 10 bases between them. CDR3 DNA: TGTGCCATCAGTGCCTCGACAGGGAACACCGGGGAGCTGTTTTTT. Amino acid sequence: CAISASTGNTGELFF.

This clone has a handful of counts. The same CDR3 can be traced to other DNA sequences in this sample. CDR3 sequence: CASSQENEQYF. Here the CDR3 DNA reads TGCGCCAGCAGCCAAGAAAACGAGCAGTACTTC. The chain links TRBV4-1 to TRBJ2-7; D not certain. Trimming left V 0 bases short and J 5 bases short, with 2 bases between. There are 11 residues in the CDR3. Germline values: CDR1 MGHRA, CDR2 YSYEKL.

The chain joins TRBV5-1 to TRBJ1-2; maybe TRBD1 (5 bases). Deletions cut 4 bases from V and 6 bases from J, with 13 bases between. Germline loops: CDR1 SGHRS, CDR2 YFSETQ. This CDR3 has 13 amino acids. The CDR3: CASSLGAGNGYTF. The CDR3 DNA reads TGCGCCAGCAGCCTTGGGGCAGGGAATGGCTACACCTTC.

This rearrangement joins TRBV29-1 to TRBJ1-3; D remains ambiguous. CDR1 is SQVTM, CDR2 ANQGSEA, per germline. V lost 4 bases and J 0 bases, leaving 13 bases between the germline ends. This CDR3 region has 15 residues. CDR3 nucleotides: TGCAGCGTTGCAGGCACCAGCGACTCTGGAAACACCATATATTTT. It translates to CSVAGTSDSGNTIYF.

V and J are TRBV27 and TRBJ1-4; perhaps TRBD1 as D (5 bases). The V end lost 3 bases, the J end lost 8 bases, and 16 bases lay between the germline ends. The CDR3 consists of 15 residues. CDR1 and CDR2 (germline): MNHEY, SMNVEV (reference sequence). The CDR3 here is CASSLGPFGSEKLFF. DNA of the CDR3: TGTGCCAGCAGTTTGGGACCGTTCGGTAGCGAAAAACTGTTTTTT.

The chain combines TRBV27 with TRBJ2-3, with D hard to call. Trimming cost V 5 bases and J 0 bases, with 12 bases left between them. CDR1 is MNHEY, CDR2 SMNVEV, per germline (reference sequence). The CDR3 sequence is 15 residues long. The CDR3 loop is CASSTPSESTDTQYF. The DNA for the CDR3 is TGTGCCAGCAGTACCCCATCGGAGAGCACAGATACGCAGTATTTT.

This clone has only one observation. J is TRBJ2-5 and V is TRBV5-1; D call uncertain. V was cut by 0 bases and J by 2 bases, with 11 bases left in between. This CDR3 region has 15 residues. In germline, CDR1 is SGHRS, CDR2 YFSETQ. CDR3 nucleotide sequence: TGCGCCAGCAGCTTGGAGACGGACGCTCAAGAGACCCAGTACTTC. Its translation is CASSLETDAQETQYF.

In DNA form, the CDR3 reads TGTGCCAGCAGCTACGGGACTAGCGAATACGAGCAGTACTTC. Translated, it gives CASSYGTSEYEQYF. The chain has TRBV5-6 and TRBJ2-7, with 10 bases lining up with TRBD2. The CDR3 totals 14 residues. Looked up from germline, CDR1 is SGHDT and CDR2 is YYEEEE. V dropped 3 bases and J dropped 4; count of bases not matched to a gene: 4.